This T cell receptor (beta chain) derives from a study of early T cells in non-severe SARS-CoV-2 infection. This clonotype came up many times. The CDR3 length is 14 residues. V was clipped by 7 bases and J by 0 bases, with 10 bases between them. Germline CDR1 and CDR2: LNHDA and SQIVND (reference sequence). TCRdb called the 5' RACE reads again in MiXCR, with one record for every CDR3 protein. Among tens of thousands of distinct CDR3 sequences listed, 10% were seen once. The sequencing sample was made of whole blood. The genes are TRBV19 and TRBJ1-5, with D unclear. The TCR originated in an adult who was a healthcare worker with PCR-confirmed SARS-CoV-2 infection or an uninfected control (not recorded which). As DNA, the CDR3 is TGTGCCAGTACCCCTACAGATAGCAATCAGCCCCAGCATTTT. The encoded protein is CASTPTDSNQPQHF.